The T cell receptor (beta chain) under discussion was sequenced for a study of cytomegalovirus exposure and HLA in healthy donors. PCR used 60 Vbeta primers and 13 Jbeta primers. Sequencing was performed with immunoSEQ multiplex PCR; in TCRdb, only in-frame clones are kept and a portion is missing. This sample's table has over 45,000 clones. The germline V gene has CDR1 SGHRS and CDR2 YFSETQ. V dropped 3 bases and J dropped 7 bases, with 19 bases sitting between them. This CDR3 spans 16 amino acids. This TCR was sampled from a young woman in good health and CMV-seronegative. The source material was PBMCs. The chain carries TRBV5-1 and TRBJ1-4; unclear D gene. The CDR3 reads CASSSQASGGGEKLFF. The CDR3 DNA follows: TGCGCCAGCAGCTCTCAGGCCTCTGGAGGCGGTGAAAAACTGTTTTTT.